These T cell receptor beta chains were read from a single sample in a study of T cell repertoires in cytomegalovirus infection. These receptors have no known antigen. TCRdb used MiXCR to reprocess the reads, holding one entry per CDR3 protein. The sample holds about 63,000 distinct CDR3 sequences, around 20% seen once. The material sequenced was CD8+ T cells from cultured PBMCs, taken from culture after CMV antigen stimulation. These receptors came from a human donor in good health (CMV status not recorded). Some clones in this sample may be carry-over from other donors' samples. The CDR3 runs from the conserved cysteine through the conserved F or W. D genes are given only for firm matches. Expanded clones are given a class, and other clones once, few, many or no size at all.

V	D	J	size	CDR3	DNA
TRBV6-2/TRBV6-3	TRBD2	TRBJ2-7	few	CASSYHGLAGGKWLVEQYF	TGTGCCAGCAGTTACCACGGACTAGCGGGGGGGAAATGGCTCGTCGAGCAGTACTTC
TRBV4-1	.	TRBJ1-1	.	CASSADGDTEAFF	TGCGCCAGCAGCGCCGATGGGGACACTGAAGCTTTCTTT
TRBV10-3	.	TRBJ2-7	few	CAISESGGSSYEQYF	TGTGCCATCAGTGAGTCAGGGGGGAGCTCCTACGAGCAGTACTTC
TRBV5-1	.	TRBJ1-1	.	CASRSAGPSGDTEAFF	TGCGCCAGCAGATCAGCTGGCCCGTCGGGAGACACTGAAGCTTTCTTT
TRBV11-2	TRBD1	TRBJ2-5	.	CASSPSGTGYQETQYF	TGTGCCAGCAGCCCCTCCGGGACAGGGTACCAAGAGACCCAGTACTTC
TRBV6-4	.	TRBJ1-1	.	CASSPRGITEAFF	TGTGCCAGCAGTCCCCGTGGGATCACTGAAGCTTTCTTT
TRBV20-1	TRBD1	TRBJ2-1	.	CSARSRDRYYNEQFF	TGCAGTGCTAGGAGCCGGGACAGGTACTACAATGAGCAGTTCTTC
TRBV7-6	TRBD1	TRBJ1-2	.	CASSFPTRQGAGYYGYTF	TGTGCCAGCAGCTTCCCTACTAGACAGGGGGCCGGATACTATGGCTACACCTTC
TRBV4-1	.	TRBJ2-2	few	CASSPTFTGELFF	TGCGCCAGCAGCCCGACCTTCACCGGGGAGCTGTTTTTT
TRBV4-3	.	TRBJ1-2	few	CASSQGRTINYGYTF	TGCGCCAGCAGCCAAGGACGGACAATCAACTATGGCTACACCTTC
TRBV6-2/TRBV6-3	.	TRBJ1-1	few	CASSYPEGRVTEAFF	TGTGCCAGCAGTTACCCTGAGGGCCGGGTCACTGAAGCTTTCTTT
TRBV7-8	TRBD1	TRBJ1-1	many	CASSVTRTGNTEAFF	TGTGCCAGCAGCGTAACGAGGACAGGGAACACTGAAGCTTTCTTT
TRBV7-9	TRBD1	TRBJ2-7	.	CASTSPGTGDYEQYF	TGTGCCAGCACCTCTCCCGGGACAGGAGACTACGAGCAGTACTTC
TRBV5-6	.	TRBJ1-5	few	CASSSMTAYSNQPQHF	TGTGCCAGCAGCTCCATGACAGCCTATAGCAATCAGCCCCAGCATTTT
TRBV6-2/TRBV6-3	TRBD2	TRBJ2-1	.	CASRGLADADEQFF	TGTGCCAGCAGGGGACTAGCGGACGCCGATGAGCAGTTCTTC
TRBV7-6	.	TRBJ1-1	.	CASSLGQSMNTEAFF	TGTGCCAGCAGCTTAGGACAGTCTATGAACACTGAAGCTTTCTTT
TRBV2	.	TRBJ2-7	few	CASRTPVGGEQYF	TGTGCCAGCAGGACCCCGGTCGGGGGCGAGCAGTACTTC
TRBV7-9	TRBD1	TRBJ2-7	.	CASSDQGAYEQYF	TGTGCCAGCAGCGATCAGGGGGCGTACGAGCAGTACTTC
TRBV14	TRBD1	TRBJ2-7	many	CASSPDRVEQYF	TGTGCCAGCAGTCCGGACAGGGTGGAGCAGTACTTC
TRBV12-3/TRBV12-4	.	TRBJ2-3	few	CASTPQDGHTQYF	TGTGCCAGCACCCCACAGGACGGCCATACGCAGTATTTT
TRBV7-6	TRBD2	TRBJ2-7	many	CASSYGLAETYEQYF	TGTGCCAGCAGCTATGGACTAGCGGAAACCTACGAGCAGTACTTC
TRBV6-2/TRBV6-3	.	TRBJ1-2	few	CASSSQLTYGYTF	TGTGCCAGCAGCTCACAACTTACCTATGGCTACACCTTC
TRBV7-8	.	TRBJ1-6	.	CASSLSESSYNSPLHF	TGTGCCAGCAGCTTATCCGAGAGCTCCTATAATTCACCCCTCCACTTT
TRBV7-8	.	TRBJ2-7	few	CASSLTEVYEQYF	TGTGCCAGCAGTTTGACAGAAGTCTACGAGCAGTACTTC
TRBV11-2	.	TRBJ1-4	.	CASSLDLARIKTGDEKLFF	TGTGCCAGCAGCTTAGATTTAGCCAGGATTAAGACGGGGGATGAAAAACTGTTTTTT
TRBV24-1	.	TRBJ2-4	.	CATSDPGPGAKNIQYF	TGTGCCACCAGTGATCCTGGGCCCGGGGCCAAAAACATTCAGTACTTC
TRBV20-1	TRBD2	TRBJ2-7	few	CSARGRDSYEQYF	TGCAGTGCCAGAGGGAGGGATTCCTACGAGCAGTACTTC
TRBV7-8	.	TRBJ2-1	few	CASTVTSNEQFF	TGTGCCAGCACCGTGACTAGTAATGAGCAGTTCTTC
TRBV12-3/TRBV12-4	.	TRBJ1-3	few	CAIADTDSGNTIYF	TGTGCCATCGCGGACACGGACTCTGGAAACACCATATATTTT
TRBV4-1	.	TRBJ1-1	.	CASSQDFGDTEAFF	TGCGCCAGCAGCCAAGATTTCGGGGACACTGAAGCTTTCTTT
TRBV12-3/TRBV12-4	TRBD1	TRBJ1-1	few	CASNRGGTEAFF	TGTGCCAGTAACAGGGGTGGCACTGAAGCTTTCTTT
TRBV7-2	.	TRBJ2-7	.	CASSLSGSEQYF	TGTGCCAGCAGCTTATCAGGGAGCGAGCAGTACTTC
TRBV4-3	.	TRBJ2-2	.	CASSQAGSPGELFF	TGCGCCAGCAGCCAGGCCGGGAGCCCTGGGGAGCTGTTTTTT
TRBV7-2	.	TRBJ2-5	few	CASSPGDRYIQETQYF	TGTGCCAGCAGCCCCGGCGACAGATACATCCAAGAGACCCAGTACTTC
TRBV7-3	.	TRBJ1-2	few	CASSLARTEGYTF	TGTGCCAGCAGCTTAGCCAGGACAGAGGGCTACACCTTC
TRBV12-3/TRBV12-4	.	TRBJ2-7	.	CASSLIQGEQYF	TGTGCCAGCAGTTTAATCCAGGGCGAGCAGTACTTC
TRBV28	.	TRBJ1-4	.	CASRDRANEKLFF	TGTGCCAGCAGGGACCGGGCTAATGAAAAACTGTTTTTT
TRBV7-2	.	TRBJ2-3	few	CASSLGTLPSTDTQYF	TGTGCCAGCAGCCTCGGGACTCTCCCTAGCACAGATACGCAGTATTTT
TRBV4-3	.	TRBJ1-1	.	CASSRTDWTEAFF	TGCGCCAGCAGCCGGACTGATTGGACTGAAGCTTTCTTT
TRBV7-2	.	TRBJ2-7	.	CASSLRGPRRGEQYF	TGTGCCAGCAGCTTAAGAGGACCCAGGCGGGGCGAGCAGTACTTC
TRBV7-2	TRBD1	TRBJ2-7	few	CASSSRTGDYEQYF	TGTGCCAGCAGCTCCCGGACAGGTGACTACGAGCAGTACTTC
TRBV12-3/TRBV12-4	.	TRBJ1-5	few	CASSLHPNQPQHF	TGTGCCAGCAGTTTACACCCGAATCAGCCCCAGCATTTT
TRBV4-1	.	TRBJ1-5	.	CASSQGDAGEPQHF	TGCGCCAGCAGCCAAGGGGACGCCGGAGAGCCCCAGCATTTT
TRBV20-1	TRBD2	TRBJ2-1	few	CSAGKRGVPGSYNEQFF	TGCAGTGCAGGCAAGCGGGGAGTTCCGGGCTCCTACAATGAGCAGTTCTTC
TRBV24-1	.	TRBJ1-1	.	CATKSVTSRGTEAFF	TGTGCCACCAAGAGTGTAACTTCTCGGGGCACTGAAGCTTTCTTT
TRBV4-1	TRBD1	TRBJ1-6	few	CASSQDPGQGDSPLHF	TGCGCCAGCAGCCAAGACCCGGGACAGGGGGATTCACCCCTCCACTTT
TRBV11-2	TRBD1	TRBJ2-3	many	CASSLNRGRTDTQYF	TGTGCCAGCAGCTTAAACAGGGGTCGCACAGATACGCAGTATTTT
TRBV11-2	.	TRBJ1-1	.	CASSLRGKQIYPGTSNTEAFF	TGTGCCAGCAGCTTAAGGGGGAAGCAAATATATCCCGGGACATCGAACACTGAAGCTTTCTTT
TRBV24-1	.	TRBJ2-7	few	CATSLDDEQYF	TGTGCCACCAGTCTGGATGACGAGCAGTACTTC
TRBV7-2	.	TRBJ2-2	.	CASSLAGYTGELFF	TGTGCCAGCAGCTTGGCAGGGTACACCGGGGAGCTGTTTTTT
TRBV7-2	TRBD1	TRBJ1-2	.	CASSQGAGVRYGYTF	TGTGCCAGCAGCCAGGGGGCAGGGGTGAGGTATGGCTACACCTTC
TRBV27	.	TRBJ2-5	.	CASSLVGLPGETQYF	TGTGCCAGCAGTTTGGTGGGCCTCCCTGGGGAGACCCAGTACTTC
TRBV12-3/TRBV12-4	.	TRBJ1-6	few	CASSLREGTYNSPLHF	TGTGCCAGCAGTTTAAGGGAGGGCACATATAATTCACCCCTCCACTTT